These T cell receptor beta chains were read from a single sample in a study of blood T cell repertoires in COVID-19. The table came from immunoSEQ multiplex PCR; TCRdb's copy has only in-frame clones and leaves some out. The sample contains some 190,000 clones, more than 75% of which appear only once. The sample was PBMCs or T cells enriched from blood (not recorded which). The origin of the receptors is a woman between 50 and 59 years old with acute COVID-19. The CDR3 runs from the conserved cysteine through the conserved F or W. The D gene is left open where the match is weak.

V	J	D	CDR3	DNA
TRBV6-1	TRBJ1-4	TRBD1	CASSDRTGGNEKLFF	TGTGCCAGCAGTGACAGGACAGGGGGAAATGAAAAACTGTTTTTT
TRBV5-1	TRBJ1-2	NA	CASSLDTFYGYTF	TGCGCCAGCAGCTTGGACACCTTCTATGGCTACACCTTC
TRBV6-5	TRBJ2-3	TRBD2	CASPRLAESTDTQYF	TGTGCCAGCCCTCGGCTAGCGGAAAGCACAGATACGCAGTATTTT
TRBV19	TRBJ1-1	NA	CASNGGDNTEAFF	TGTGCCAGTAACGGAGGGGACAACACTGAAGCTTTCTTT
TRBV27	TRBJ1-1	NA	CASSFTGMNTEAFF	TGTGCCAGCAGTTTTACAGGGATGAACACTGAAGCTTTCTTT
TRBV6-8	TRBJ2-2	NA	CASSLRRFKRSSGELFF	TGTGCCAGCAGTTTACGCCGTTTTAAACGGTCTTCCGGGGAGCTGTTTTTT
TRBV7-9	TRBJ1-6	NA	CASSPRGGYSPLHF	TGTGCCAGCAGCCCCAGGGGAGGGTATTCACCCCTCCACTTT
TRBV5-4	TRBJ2-2	NA	CASSLGRGTGELFF	TGTGCCAGCAGCTTGGGCAGAGGTACCGGGGAGCTGTTTTTT
TRBV2	TRBJ1-5	NA	CASRREQGGNQPQHF	TGTGCCAGTCGGCGTGAACAGGGAGGCAATCAGCCCCAGCATTTT
TRBV2	TRBJ1-2	NA	CASSEAETHGYTF	TGTGCCAGCAGTGAAGCGGAGACGCATGGCTACACCTTC
TRBV19	TRBJ1-2	NA	CASSISVWAGYTF	TGTGCCAGTAGTATTTCAGTCTGGGCCGGCTACACCTTC
TRBV24-1	TRBJ2-6	TRBD1	CATSEGGFGANVLTF	TGTGCCACCAGTGAAGGGGGCTTCGGGGCCAACGTCCTGACTTTC
TRBV19	TRBJ2-2	NA	CASKMGALGTGELFF	TGTGCCAGTAAGATGGGGGCGCTTGGAACCGGGGAGCTGTTTTTT